The clone carrying this TCR beta chain showed up just a few times. As yet, its antigen is unknown. Next came a second PCR, run for about 7 to 12 cycles, which used a sample-barcoded 5' primer along with a J-beta primer mix. TCRdb called the 5' RACE reads again in MiXCR, with one record for every CDR3 protein. The table shows about 1.7 million distinct CDR3 sequences, with 28% occurring only once. This record comes from a study of blood T cells in healthy people across ages. Roughly 10 milliliters of peripheral blood were drawn from each donor. Each sample provided at least 5 micrograms of extracted total RNA. Study-wide findings and caveats: A roughly linear age-dependent decrease characterized TCR beta diversity per million T cells. A greater number of naive CD4+ cells and higher diversity distinguished long-lived donors from aged donors.

Sequencing was done on a sample of blood. This TCR came from a woman aged 30 to 39 in good health.

The CDR3 loop is CAISEPGPDTQYF. CDR3 in DNA: TGTGCCATCAGTGAACCTGGTCCAGATACGCAGTATTTT. This chain uses TRBV10-3 with TRBJ2-3; D unresolved. Germline V lookup: CDR1 ENHRY, CDR2 SYGVKD. The CDR3 runs 13 residues. V was shortened by 3 bases and J by 4 bases, with 8 bases between the two germline ends.